The entry below describes one TCR beta chain. Generated by immunoSEQ multiplex PCR, the TCRdb table keeps only in-frame clones and is missing some. The sample contains hundreds of thousands of clones, 98% of which appear only once. Naive CD8 isolation took CD45RO-negative cells positively selected for CCR7 and excluded terminally differentiated effector memory CD45RA+ cells. The data derive from a study of shared clonotypes between healthy human individuals. CDR1 SEHNR and CDR2 FQNEAQ come from the germline V gene (reference sequence). The V gene lost 10 bases and the J gene lost 0 bases, with 7 bases spanning the gap. The CDR3 loop spans 11 amino acids.

V usage is TRBV7-9 and J usage is TRBJ2-7, with no clear D. The sequenced material came from naive CD8+ T cells sorted from blood. This receptor was taken from a man under 40 in good health. CDR3 residues: CATTDSYEQYF. Here the CDR3 DNA reads TGTGCCACAACGGACTCCTACGAGCAGTACTTC.